The 11 T cell receptor beta chains below come from one sample, sequenced in a study of T cells after yellow fever vaccination. MiXCR, run by TCRdb on the 5' RACE reads, gives a single entry per CDR3 protein. The repertoire includes some 400,000 distinct CDR3 sequences, about 6% of them detected once, and about 15% sits in the top ten. Here the sequenced sample was PBMCs, taken 5 days after the yellow fever booster vaccination. These receptors originate from a man aged 25-45 years who received the YFV17D yellow fever vaccine.

V gene TRBV19 combines with J gene TRBJ2-7; D gene ambiguous. Trimming took 0 bases from V and 5 from J, leaving 2 bases between them. Germline CDR1 LNHDA, CDR2 SQIVND (reference sequence). The CDR3 sequence is 11 residues long. CDR3 protein: CASSIEDEQYF. The DNA of the CDR3 is TGTGCCAGTAGTATAGAAGACGAGCAGTACTTC.

This clonotype was seen ten or more times. The chain couples TRBV6-1 to TRBJ2-2; no firm D call. The CDR3 is 14 amino acids. V was trimmed by 6 bases and J by 0 bases, leaving 8 bases between them. CDR1 is MNHNS, CDR2 SASEGT, per germline. CDR3 sequence (DNA): TGTGCCAGCAGGGATAGCCCGAACACCGGGGAGCTGTTTTTT. It yields the protein CASRDSPNTGELFF.

The chain recombines TRBV7-9 with TRBJ2-2; possible D gene TRBD2, 6 bases. V lost 5 bases to trimming and J lost 5 bases, with 15 bases between them. The CDR3 runs to 15 residues. Germline CDR1 and CDR2: SEHNR and FQNEAQ (reference sequence). CDR3 amino acids: CASSPGRGETGELFF. CDR3 nucleotides: TGTGCCAGCAGCCCCGGACGCGGGGAAACCGGGGAGCTGTTTTTT. The whole variable domain, filled in from reference TRBV7-9 and TRBJ2-2, reads DTGVSQNPRHKITKRGQNVTFRCDPISEHNRLYWYRQTLGQGPEFLTYFQNEAQLEKSRLLSDRFSAERPKGSFSTLEIQRTEQGDSAMYLCASSPGRGETGELFFGEGSRLTVL.

In this sample, this clonotype turned up many times. This chain links TRBV20-1 with TRBJ2-1; 10 bases fit TRBD2. This CDR3 is 11 amino acids long. J lost 14 bases, V lost 4 bases, and 5 bases had no gene match. The germline V gene encodes CDR1 DFQATT and CDR2 SNEGSKA (reference sequence). CDR3 region: CSATSGSWEFF. The CDR3 nucleotides read TGCAGTGCTACTAGCGGGAGTTGGGAGTTCTTC.

The chain links TRBV19 to TRBJ2-1; 8 bases are shared with TRBD2. V lost 3 bases, J lost 0 bases, and 10 bases stayed unmatched. Germline V CDR1 and CDR2: LNHDA, SQIVND (reference sequence). This CDR3 comprises 18 residues. The CDR3 here is CASSIQPSGQSSYNEQFF. The DNA of the CDR3 is TGTGCCAGTAGTATTCAGCCTAGCGGGCAGAGCTCCTACAATGAGCAGTTCTTC.

This chain uses TRBV19 with TRBJ2-7; D unresolved. The length of the CDR3 is 13 residues. Germline CDR1 reads LNHDA; CDR2 reads SQIVND (reference sequence). The germline V and J ends were trimmed by 5 bases and 2 bases, with 10 bases remaining between them. The CDR3 sequence: CASSPRMAYEQYF. For the CDR3, the DNA is TGTGCCAGTAGTCCCAGGATGGCCTACGAGCAGTACTTC.

This clonotype was recorded a few times. V usage is TRBV5-5 and J usage is TRBJ2-1, with 7 bases lining up with TRBD1. Looked up from germline, CDR1 is SGHKS and CDR2 is YYEKEE (reference sequence). V gave up 1 base and J gave up 8 bases; unmatched junction bases: 9. The CDR3 extends over 15 amino acids. The CDR3 spells CASSLIGVGGDEQFF. CDR3 coding DNA: TGTGCCAGCAGCTTGATAGGTGTAGGGGGCGATGAGCAGTTCTTC.

Regarding this clonotype: One junction end does not reproduce the germline sequence, and a read error may be involved. The J gene is TRBJ2-7, the V gene TRBV3-1; the match to TRBD1 covers 8 bases. Looked up from germline, CDR1 is LGHDT and CDR2 is YNNKEL (reference sequence). This CDR3 has 15 residues. The CDR3: CASTQVGQAVYEQYF. The CDR3 nucleotides are TGTGCCAGCACCCAAGTGGGACAGGCCGTCTACGAGCAGTACTTC.

This chain connects TRBV7-9 to TRBJ2-3; weak D call: TRBD2 (6 bases). The CDR3 loop spans 13 amino acids. V was trimmed by 8 bases and J by 1 base, leaving 10 bases between them. The germline CDR1 and CDR2 sequences are SEHNR and FQNEAQ (reference sequence). The CDR3 nucleotides are TGTGCCAGCGCCCCTAGCGGCACAGATACGCAGTATTTT. This gives the protein CASAPSGTDTQYF.

The sample holds a few counts of this clonotype. The rearrangement links TRBV3-1 to TRBJ2-1, with 9 bases lining up with TRBD2. Trimming removed 3 bases from V and 0 bases from J; junction bases left unmatched: 9. Germline V gene lookup returns CDR1 LGHDT and CDR2 YNNKEL (reference sequence). The CDR3 is 18 residues long. This CDR3 is CASSHPRSGRTSYNEQFF. DNA of the CDR3: TGTGCCAGCAGCCATCCACGCAGCGGGAGGACCTCCTACAATGAGCAGTTCTTC.

The chain combines TRBV12-5 with TRBJ2-3; D gene ambiguous. CDR1 and CDR2 from the germline V gene are LGHNT and FRNRAP. Trimming left V 6 bases short and J 0 bases short, with 10 bases between. The CDR3 runs to 14 residues. CDR3 region: CASGFGGSTDTQYF. The CDR3 DNA is TGTGCTAGTGGCTTCGGTGGTAGCACAGATACGCAGTATTTT.